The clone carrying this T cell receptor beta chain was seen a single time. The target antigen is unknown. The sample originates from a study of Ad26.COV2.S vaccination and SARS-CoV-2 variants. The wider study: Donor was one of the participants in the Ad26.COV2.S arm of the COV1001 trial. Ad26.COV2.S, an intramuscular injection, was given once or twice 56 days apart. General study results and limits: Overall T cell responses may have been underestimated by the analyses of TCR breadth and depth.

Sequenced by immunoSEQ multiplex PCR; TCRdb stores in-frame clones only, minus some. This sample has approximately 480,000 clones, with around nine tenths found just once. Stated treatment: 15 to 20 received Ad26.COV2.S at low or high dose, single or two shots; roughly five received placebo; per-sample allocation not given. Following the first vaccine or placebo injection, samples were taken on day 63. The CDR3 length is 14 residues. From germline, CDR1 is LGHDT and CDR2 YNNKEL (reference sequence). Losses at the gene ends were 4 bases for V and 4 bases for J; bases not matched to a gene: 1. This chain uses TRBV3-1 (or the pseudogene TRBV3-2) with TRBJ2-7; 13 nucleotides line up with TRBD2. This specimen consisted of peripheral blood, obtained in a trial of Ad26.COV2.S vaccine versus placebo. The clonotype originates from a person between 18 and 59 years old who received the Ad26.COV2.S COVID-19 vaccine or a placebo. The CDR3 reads CASSPGLAGYEQYF. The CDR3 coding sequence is TGTGCCAGCAGCCCGGGACTAGCGGGATACGAGCAGTACTTC.